This T cell receptor beta chain was sequenced for a study of response to subunit inactivated influenza vaccine. Notes on this clonotype: As yet, its antigen is unknown.

V lost 6 bases to trimming and J lost 2 bases, with 15 bases between them. CDR3 length: 15 residues. Germline V lookup: CDR1 SGHDT, CDR2 YYEEEE. Study results and caveats: A suggestion made by the authors is that each seasonal influenza vaccination recruits few new T cells.

TCRdb independently ran MiXCR on the RT-PCR reads; one entry per CDR3 protein. The data show about 480,000 distinct CDR3 sequences, with 10% to 11% seen just once and roughly 12% held by the top ten. The TCR comes from a man aged 50-59 years who received an inactivated influenza vaccine. The material sequenced was PBMCs from blood, taken 45 days after vaccination. This chain links TRBV5-6 with TRBJ1-5; a weak D match, TRBD1 (5 bases). This chain's CDR3 is CASNSWPGGNQPQHF. CDR3 coding DNA: TGTGCCAGCAACTCGTGGCCGGGGGGCAATCAGCCCCAGCATTTT.